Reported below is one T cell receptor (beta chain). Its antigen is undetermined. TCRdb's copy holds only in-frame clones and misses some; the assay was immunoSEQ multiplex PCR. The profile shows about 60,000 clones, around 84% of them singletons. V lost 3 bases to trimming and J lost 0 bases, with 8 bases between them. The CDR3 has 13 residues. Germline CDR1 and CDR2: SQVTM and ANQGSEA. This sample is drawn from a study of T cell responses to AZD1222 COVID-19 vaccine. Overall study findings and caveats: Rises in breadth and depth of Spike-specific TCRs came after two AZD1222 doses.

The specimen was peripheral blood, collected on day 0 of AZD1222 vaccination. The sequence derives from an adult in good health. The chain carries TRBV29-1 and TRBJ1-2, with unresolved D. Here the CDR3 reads CSVDPQSNYGYTF. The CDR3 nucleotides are TGCAGCGTTGACCCACAGTCTAACTATGGCTACACCTTC.